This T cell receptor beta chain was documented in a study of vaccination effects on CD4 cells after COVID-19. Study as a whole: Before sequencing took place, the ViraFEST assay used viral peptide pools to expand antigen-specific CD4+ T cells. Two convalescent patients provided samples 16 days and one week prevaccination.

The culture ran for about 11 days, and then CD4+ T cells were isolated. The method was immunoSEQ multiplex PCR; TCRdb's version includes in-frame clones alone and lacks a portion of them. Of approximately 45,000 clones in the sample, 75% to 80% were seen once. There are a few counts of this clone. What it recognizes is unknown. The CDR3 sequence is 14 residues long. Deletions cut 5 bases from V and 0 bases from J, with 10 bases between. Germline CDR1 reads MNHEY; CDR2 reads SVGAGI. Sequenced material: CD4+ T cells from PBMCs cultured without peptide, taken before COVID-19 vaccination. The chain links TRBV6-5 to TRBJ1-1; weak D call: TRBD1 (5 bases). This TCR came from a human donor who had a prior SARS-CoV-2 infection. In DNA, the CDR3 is TGTGCCAGCAGTCGGGACGGCGTGAACACTGAAGCTTTCTTT. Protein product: CASSRDGVNTEAFF.